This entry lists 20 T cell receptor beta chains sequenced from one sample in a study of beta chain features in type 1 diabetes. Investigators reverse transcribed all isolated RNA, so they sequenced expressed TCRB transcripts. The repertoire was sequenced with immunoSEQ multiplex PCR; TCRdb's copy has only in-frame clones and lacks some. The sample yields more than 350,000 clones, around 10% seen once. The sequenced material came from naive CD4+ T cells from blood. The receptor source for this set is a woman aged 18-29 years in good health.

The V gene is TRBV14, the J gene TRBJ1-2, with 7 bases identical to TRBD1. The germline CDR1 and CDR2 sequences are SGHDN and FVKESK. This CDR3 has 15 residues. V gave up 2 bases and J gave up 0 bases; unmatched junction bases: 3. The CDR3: CASSQMGQSNYGYTF. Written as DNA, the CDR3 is TGTGCCAGCAGCCAAATGGGACAGTCTAACTATGGCTACACCTTC.

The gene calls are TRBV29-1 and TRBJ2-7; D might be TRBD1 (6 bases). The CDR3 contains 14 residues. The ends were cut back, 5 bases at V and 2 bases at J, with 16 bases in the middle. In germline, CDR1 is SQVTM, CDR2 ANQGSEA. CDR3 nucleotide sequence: TGCAGCGTTCGACAGGCCTCTACCCCCTACGAGCAGTACTTC. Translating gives CSVRQASTPYEQYF.

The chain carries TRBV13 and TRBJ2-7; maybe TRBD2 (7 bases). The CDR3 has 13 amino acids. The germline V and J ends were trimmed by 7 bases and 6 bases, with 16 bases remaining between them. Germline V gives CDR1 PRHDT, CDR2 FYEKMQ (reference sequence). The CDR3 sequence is CASKIAGALEQYF. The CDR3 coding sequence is TGTGCCAGCAAAATTGCGGGGGCGCTCGAGCAGTACTTC.

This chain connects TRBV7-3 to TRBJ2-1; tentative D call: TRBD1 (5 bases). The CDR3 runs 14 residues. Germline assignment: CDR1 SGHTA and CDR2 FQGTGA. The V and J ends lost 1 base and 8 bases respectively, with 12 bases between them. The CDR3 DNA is TGTGCCAGCAGCTTAAACGTACCAGGGTATGAGCAGTTCTTC. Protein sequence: CASSLNVPGYEQFF.

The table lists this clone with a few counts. The CDR3 reads CASSLDGGGTYEQYF. The CDR3 DNA follows: TGTGCCAGCAGCTTGGATGGCGGGGGGACCTACGAGCAGTACTTC. The chain uses TRBV5-4 and TRBJ2-7, with 8 bases lining up with TRBD2. This CDR3 region has 15 residues. V gave up 0 bases and J gave up 2 bases; unmatched junction bases: 4. Germline lookup yields CDR1 SGHNT and CDR2 YYREEE (reference sequence).

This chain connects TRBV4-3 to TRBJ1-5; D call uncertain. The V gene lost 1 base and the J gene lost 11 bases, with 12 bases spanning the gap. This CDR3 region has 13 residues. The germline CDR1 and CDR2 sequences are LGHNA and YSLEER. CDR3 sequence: CASSQGGNTAQHF. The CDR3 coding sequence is TGCGCCAGCAGCCAAGGCGGGAATACAGCCCAGCATTTT.

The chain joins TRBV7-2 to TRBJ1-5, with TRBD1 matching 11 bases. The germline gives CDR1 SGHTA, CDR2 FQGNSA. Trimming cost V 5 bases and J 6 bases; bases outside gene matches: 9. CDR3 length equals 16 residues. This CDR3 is CASSLLGQGAVQPQHF. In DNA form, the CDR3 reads TGTGCCAGCAGCCTTCTAGGACAGGGGGCGGTTCAGCCCCAGCATTTT.

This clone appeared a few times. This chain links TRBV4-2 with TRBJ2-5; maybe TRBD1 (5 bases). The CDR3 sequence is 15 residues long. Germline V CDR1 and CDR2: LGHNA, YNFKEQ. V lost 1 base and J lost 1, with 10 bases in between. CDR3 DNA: TGTGCCAGCAGCCAAGGACAGACAGCCCAAGAGACCCAGTACTTC. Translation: CASSQGQTAQETQYF.

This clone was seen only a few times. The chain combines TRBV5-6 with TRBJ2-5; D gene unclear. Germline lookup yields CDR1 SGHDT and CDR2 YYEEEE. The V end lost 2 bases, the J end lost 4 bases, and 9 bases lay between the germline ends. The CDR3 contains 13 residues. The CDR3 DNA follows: TGTGCCAGCAGCTTCGGTGGGCGAGAGACCCAGTACTTC. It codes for CASSFGGRETQYF. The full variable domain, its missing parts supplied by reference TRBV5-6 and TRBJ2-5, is DAGVTQSPTHLIKTRGQQVTLRCSPKSGHDTVSWYQQALGQGPQFIFQYYEEEERQRGNFPDRFSGHQFPNYSSELNVNALLLGDSALYLCASSFGGRETQYFGPGTRLLVL.

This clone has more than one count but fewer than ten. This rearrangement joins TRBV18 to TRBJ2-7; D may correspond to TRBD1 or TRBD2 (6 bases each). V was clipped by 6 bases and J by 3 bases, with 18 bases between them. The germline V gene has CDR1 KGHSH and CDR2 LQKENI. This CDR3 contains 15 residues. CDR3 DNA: TGTGCCAGCTCCCCCAGGGGAGGACAGTTCTACGAGCAGTACTTC. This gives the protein CASSPRGGQFYEQYF.

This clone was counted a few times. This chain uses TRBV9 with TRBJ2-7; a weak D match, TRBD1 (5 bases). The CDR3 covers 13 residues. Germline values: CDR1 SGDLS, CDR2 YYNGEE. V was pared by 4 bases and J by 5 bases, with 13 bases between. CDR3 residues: CASSRAGYNEQYF. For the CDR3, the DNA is TGTGCCAGCAGCCGTGCAGGGTATAACGAGCAGTACTTC.

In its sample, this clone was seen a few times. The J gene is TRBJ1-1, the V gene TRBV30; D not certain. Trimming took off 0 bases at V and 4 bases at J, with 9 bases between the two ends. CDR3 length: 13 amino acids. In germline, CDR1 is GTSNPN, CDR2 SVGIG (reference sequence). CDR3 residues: CAWSVLGSTEAFF. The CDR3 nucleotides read TGTGCCTGGAGTGTACTAGGGAGCACTGAAGCTTTCTTT.

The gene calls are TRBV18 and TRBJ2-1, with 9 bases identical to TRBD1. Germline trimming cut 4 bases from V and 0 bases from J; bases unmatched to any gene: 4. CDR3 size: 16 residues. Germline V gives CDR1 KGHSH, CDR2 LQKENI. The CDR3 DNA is TGTGCCAGCTCACGGGCGACAGGGGGCTCCTACAATGAGCAGTTCTTC. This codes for CASSRATGGSYNEQFF.

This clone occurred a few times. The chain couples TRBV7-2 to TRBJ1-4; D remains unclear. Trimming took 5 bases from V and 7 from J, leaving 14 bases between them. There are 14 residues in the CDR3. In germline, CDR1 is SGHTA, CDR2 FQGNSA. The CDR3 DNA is TGTGCCAGCAGCCGTTCCCCACCGTTTGAAAAACTGTTTTTT. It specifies CASSRSPPFEKLFF.

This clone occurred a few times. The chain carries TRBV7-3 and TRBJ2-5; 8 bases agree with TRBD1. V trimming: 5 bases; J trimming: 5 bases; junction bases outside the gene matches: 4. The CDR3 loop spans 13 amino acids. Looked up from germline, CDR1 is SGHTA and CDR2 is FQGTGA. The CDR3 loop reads CASSRRGQETQYF. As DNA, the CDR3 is TGTGCCAGCAGCCGCAGGGGGCAGGAGACCCAGTACTTC. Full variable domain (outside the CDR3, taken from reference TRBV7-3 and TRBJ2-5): GAGVSQTPSNKVTEKGKYVELRCDPISGHTALYWYRQSLGQGPEFLIYFQGTGAADDSGLPNDRFFAVRPEGSVSTLKIQRTERGDSAVYLCASSRRGQETQYFGPGTRLLVL.

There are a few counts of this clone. CDR3 nucleotides: TGTGCCAGCAGCTTACAGAACTATGGCTACACCTTC. This codes for CASSLQNYGYTF. The J gene is TRBJ1-2, the V gene TRBV11-2; D is uncertain. Per the germline V gene, CDR1 is SGHAT and CDR2 is FQNNGV. V shed 2 bases and J shed 2 bases, with 3 bases lying between them. CDR3 length equals 12 residues.

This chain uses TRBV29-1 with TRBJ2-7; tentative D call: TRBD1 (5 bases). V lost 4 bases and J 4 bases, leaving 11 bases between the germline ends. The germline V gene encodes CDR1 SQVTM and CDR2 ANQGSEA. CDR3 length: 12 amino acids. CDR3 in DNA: TGCAGCGTTGGCTGGACATCTTACGAGCAGTACTTC. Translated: CSVGWTSYEQYF.

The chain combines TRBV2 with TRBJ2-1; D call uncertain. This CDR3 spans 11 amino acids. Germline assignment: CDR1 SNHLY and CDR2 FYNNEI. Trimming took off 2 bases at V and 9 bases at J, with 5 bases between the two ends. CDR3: CASSETIEQFF. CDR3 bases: TGTGCCAGCAGTGAAACGATTGAGCAGTTCTTC.

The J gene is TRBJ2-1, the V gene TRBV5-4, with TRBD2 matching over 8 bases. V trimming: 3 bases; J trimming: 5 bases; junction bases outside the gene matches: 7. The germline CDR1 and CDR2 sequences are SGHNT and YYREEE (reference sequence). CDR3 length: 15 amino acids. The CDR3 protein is CASSYVAGLNNEQFF. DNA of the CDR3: TGTGCCAGCAGCTACGTAGCGGGACTTAACAATGAGCAGTTCTTC. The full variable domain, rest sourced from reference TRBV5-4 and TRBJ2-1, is ETGVTQSPTHLIKTRGQQVTLRCSSQSGHNTVSWYQQALGQGPQFIFQYYREEENGRGNFPPRFSGLQFPNYSSELNVNALELDDSALYLCASSYVAGLNNEQFFGPGTRLTVL.

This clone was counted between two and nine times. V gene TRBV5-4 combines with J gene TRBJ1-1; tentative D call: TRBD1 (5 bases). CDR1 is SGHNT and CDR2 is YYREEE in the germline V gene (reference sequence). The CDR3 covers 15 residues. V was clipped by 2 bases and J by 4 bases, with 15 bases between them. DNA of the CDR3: TGTGCCAGCAGCTTAATCGCCGGGGCGGGCACTGAAGCTTTCTTT. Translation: CASSLIAGAGTEAFF.